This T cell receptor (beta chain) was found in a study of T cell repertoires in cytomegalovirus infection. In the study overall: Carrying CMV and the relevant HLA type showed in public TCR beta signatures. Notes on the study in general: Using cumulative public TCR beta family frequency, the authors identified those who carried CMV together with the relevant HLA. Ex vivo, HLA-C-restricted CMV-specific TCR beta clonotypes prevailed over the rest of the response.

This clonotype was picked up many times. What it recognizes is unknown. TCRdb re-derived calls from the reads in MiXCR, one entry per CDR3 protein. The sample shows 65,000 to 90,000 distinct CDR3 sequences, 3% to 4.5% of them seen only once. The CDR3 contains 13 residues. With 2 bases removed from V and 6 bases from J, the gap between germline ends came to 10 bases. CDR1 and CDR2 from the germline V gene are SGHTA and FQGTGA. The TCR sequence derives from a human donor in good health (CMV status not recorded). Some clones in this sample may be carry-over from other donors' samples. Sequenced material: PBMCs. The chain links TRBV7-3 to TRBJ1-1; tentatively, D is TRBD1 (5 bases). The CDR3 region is CASSLLSGAEAFF. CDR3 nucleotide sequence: TGTGCCAGCAGCTTATTATCGGGGGCTGAAGCTTTCTTT.